This T cell receptor (beta chain) was sequenced for a study of blood T cell repertoires in COVID-19. TCRdb keeps only in-frame clones here, not all; method: immunoSEQ multiplex PCR. The table lists about 54,000 clones, 90% of them singletons. CDR1 SGHRS and CDR2 YFSETQ come from the germline V gene. V was shortened by 0 bases and J by 5 bases, with 8 bases between the two germline ends. This CDR3 comprises 14 residues. The receptor comes from a woman in her thirties or forties with active COVID-19. The sample taken for sequencing was peripheral blood. V and J are TRBV5-1 and TRBJ2-2; D might be TRBD1 (6 bases). This CDR3 reads CASSLAQGTGELFF. The CDR3 DNA reads as TGCGCCAGCAGCTTGGCCCAGGGGACCGGGGAGCTGTTTTTT.